The next 16 T cell receptor beta chains were all read from a single sample in a study of cytomegalovirus exposure and HLA in healthy donors (TCRdb year 2017). Receptors were amplified or captured by the immunoSEQ multiplex PCR assay. The multiplex PCR relied on a mix of 60 forward primers for TCR Vbeta segments and 13 reverse primers for TCR Jbeta segments. TCRdb took this table from immuneACCESS and kept in-frame rearrangements with V and J called. Such tables lack part of the clones; where checked against another copy, unresolved V genes explain under half of the gap, and the rest is unexplained. Present in this sample are 150,000 to 200,000 clones, around three quarters of which were seen just once. 2% to 2.5% of the sample rests with the top ten. Input material: PBMCs. Receptors originate from a middle-aged man in good health and CMV-seronegative.

This chain connects TRBV4-1 to TRBJ1-5; 9 nucleotides align to TRBD1. The CDR3 is 17 residues long. Germline values: CDR1 MGHRA, CDR2 YSYEKL. V gave up 3 bases and J gave up 0 bases; unmatched junction bases: 6. The CDR3 DNA follows: TGCGCCAGCAGCCAGGAGGGGACAGGGAATAGCAATCAGCCCCAGCATTTT. Amino acids: CASSQEGTGNSNQPQHF.

This clone appeared a few times. This sequence joins TRBV7-9 and TRBJ1-2; no clear D gene. The V gene's germline CDR1 is SEHNR and CDR2 FQNEAQ (reference sequence). With 0 bases removed from V and 7 bases from J, the gap between germline ends came to 12 bases. The CDR3 spans 14 residues. The CDR3 region has the DNA TGTGCCAGCAGCTTAGCGTCGACTATGGGTGGCTACACCTTC. It encodes CASSLASTMGGYTF. Full variable domain (missing parts from reference TRBV7-9 and TRBJ1-2): DTGVSQNPRHKITKRGQNVTFRCDPISEHNRLYWYRQTLGQGPEFLTYFQNEAQLEKSRLLSDRFSAERPKGSFSTLEIQRTEQGDSAMYLCASSLASTMGGYTFGSGTRLTVV.

Worth noting for this clone: The junction does not match germline at one end; this may be a read error. The chain joins TRBV7-9 to TRBJ2-7; TRBD2 matches 9 bases. The CDR3 loop spans 16 amino acids. Per the germline V gene, CDR1 is SEHNR and CDR2 is FQNEAQ (reference sequence). The CDR3: CSSSLGASGTNYEQYF. CDR3 nucleotide sequence: TGTTCCAGCAGCTTAGGGGCTAGCGGGACCAACTACGAGCAGTACTTC.

This chain connects TRBV13 to TRBJ1-2; D possibly corresponds to TRBD1 (6 bases). The length of the CDR3 is 14 residues. Germline CDR1 reads PRHDT; CDR2 reads FYEKMQ (reference sequence). Trimming removed 3 bases from V and 5 bases from J, with 13 bases in between. CDR3 in amino acids: CASSLTGGGYGYTF. The CDR3 bases are TGTGCCAGCAGCTTGACGGGGGGCGGTTATGGCTACACCTTC. The whole variable domain, remainder taken from reference TRBV13 and TRBJ1-2, is AAGVIQSPRHLIKEKRETATLKCYPIPRHDTVYWYQQGPGQDPQFLISFYEKMQSDKGSIPDRFSAQQFSDYHSELNMSSLELGDSALYFCASSLTGGGYGYTFGSGTRLTVV.

This sequence joins TRBV19 and TRBJ2-2; 8 bases fit TRBD1. This CDR3 comprises 15 residues. Germline V gene data show CDR1 as LNHDA and CDR2 as SQIVND (reference sequence). Losses at the gene ends were 9 bases for V and 1 base for J; bases not matched to a gene: 7. CDR3 coding DNA: TGTGCCAGCACCGCGGGGACAGGGAACACCGGGGAGCTGTTTTTT. Translating gives CASTAGTGNTGELFF.

The V call is TRBV25-1, the J call TRBJ1-1; D uncertain. Trimming took 4 bases from V and 2 from J, leaving 5 bases between them. The germline V gene encodes CDR1 MGHDK and CDR2 SYGVNS. This CDR3 is built from 12 residues. CDR3 amino acids: CASSAFNTEAFF. The CDR3 DNA sequence: TGTGCCAGCAGTGCCTTCAACACTGAAGCTTTCTTT. The full variable domain, rest sourced from reference TRBV25-1 and TRBJ1-1, is EADIYQTPRYLVIGTGKKITLECSQTMGHDKMYWYQQDPGMELHLIHYSYGVNSTEKGDLSSESTVSRIRTEHFPLTLESARPSHTSQYLCASSAFNTEAFFGQGTRLTVV.

As DNA, the CDR3 is TGCGCCAGCAGCTTTATAGCGGGCAGAAACACCGGGGAGCTGTTTTTT. Its translation: CASSFIAGRNTGELFF. The V gene is TRBV5-1, the J gene TRBJ2-2; TRBD2 agrees at 7 bases. The CDR3 loop spans 16 amino acids. With 2 bases clipped from V and 2 bases from J, the junction kept 6 bases outside the gene matches. From germline, CDR1 is SGHRS and CDR2 YFSETQ.

This chain joins TRBV10-3 and TRBJ2-7, with 10 bases fitting TRBD2. The CDR3 covers 12 residues. From germline, CDR1 is ENHRY and CDR2 SYGVKD. V lost 10 bases, J lost 4 bases, and 4 bases stayed unmatched. CDR3: CATASGSYEQYF. CDR3 bases: TGTGCCACCGCTAGCGGGAGTTACGAGCAGTACTTC.

The chain uses TRBV21-1 and TRBJ2-3; the table's D gene call, TRBD1, was not cross checked with the DNA. TRBV21-1 is a listed pseudogene. CDR3 length: 16 amino acids. The chain's CDR3 is CASSNLGTGDKDTQYF. The CDR3 DNA reads as TGTGCCAGCAGCAATTTAGGGACAGGGGATAAAGATACGCAGTATTTT.

This sequence joins TRBV7-2 and TRBJ1-2, with D possibly being TRBD1 (5 bases). Germline V gene data show CDR1 as SGHTA and CDR2 as FQGNSA. The V and J ends lost 3 bases and 8 bases respectively, with 10 bases between them. The CDR3 runs to 12 residues. For the CDR3, the DNA is TGTGCCAGCAGCTTTGGTAGGGGCGGCTACACCTTC. This translates into CASSFGRGGYTF.

The V call is TRBV7-2, the J call TRBJ1-5, with D possibly TRBD1 on 6 matching bases. V was cut by 2 bases and J by 6 bases, with 14 bases left in between. Germline lookup yields CDR1 SGHTA and CDR2 FQGNSA. The length of the CDR3 is 15 residues. CDR3 sequence: CASSLNAGEGQPQHF. CDR3 sequence (DNA): TGTGCCAGCAGCTTAAATGCAGGGGAGGGTCAGCCCCAGCATTTT.

This clone was picked up a small number of times. The CDR3 bases are TGCGCCAGCAGCTTGGATCTCCTTGGGGCCAACGTCCTGACTTTC. Amino acids: CASSLDLLGANVLTF. J is TRBJ2-6 and V is TRBV5-1; D is unclear. The CDR3 is 15 residues long. V lost 0 bases and J lost 3, with 7 bases in between. Germline values: CDR1 SGHRS, CDR2 YFSETQ.

The chain is built from TRBV7-8 and TRBJ1-1; D unclear. V was shortened by 2 bases and J by 4 bases, with 11 bases between the two germline ends. Germline CDR1 and CDR2: SGHVS and FQNEAQ. The CDR3 totals 14 residues. CDR3 coding DNA: TGTGCCAGCAGCTTACCTGGGGAGGTCACTGAAGCTTTCTTT. It codes for CASSLPGEVTEAFF.

The chain has TRBV10-3 and TRBJ1-6; 9 nucleotides align to TRBD1. The trim removed 4 bases at V and 5 bases at J, leaving 6 bases unmatched. The CDR3 consists of 16 residues. Germline assignment: CDR1 ENHRY and CDR2 SYGVKD. CDR3 sequence: CAISVGTGMDNSPLHF. In nucleotides, the CDR3 is TGTGCCATCAGTGTAGGGACAGGGATGGATAATTCACCCCTCCACTTT.

V gene TRBV27 combines with J gene TRBJ2-7; 9 bases are a match to TRBD1. The J segment lost 0 bases and the V segment lost 4 bases, leaving 4 bases of the junction unmatched. The CDR3 covers 15 residues. CDR1 and CDR2 from the germline V gene are MNHEY and SMNVEV (reference sequence). As DNA, the CDR3 is TGTGCCAGCAGTTCCACGACAGGGGGCTCCTACGAGCAGTACTTC. It encodes CASSSTTGGSYEQYF.

The chain recombines TRBV29-1 with TRBJ1-5; tentative D call: TRBD1 (6 bases). With 4 bases removed from V and 5 bases from J, the gap between germline ends came to 9 bases. Germline CDR1 and CDR2: SQVTM and ANQGSEA. The CDR3 consists of 12 residues. The CDR3 protein is CSVARGDQPQHF. CDR3 bases: TGCAGCGTTGCCAGGGGAGATCAGCCCCAGCATTTT. The full variable domain, its missing parts supplied by reference TRBV29-1 and TRBJ1-5, is SAVISQKPSRDICQRGTSLTIQCQVDSQVTMMFWYRQQPGQSLTLIATANQGSEATYESGFVIDKFPISRPNLTFSTLTVSNMSPEDSSIYLCSVARGDQPQHFGDGTRLSIL.